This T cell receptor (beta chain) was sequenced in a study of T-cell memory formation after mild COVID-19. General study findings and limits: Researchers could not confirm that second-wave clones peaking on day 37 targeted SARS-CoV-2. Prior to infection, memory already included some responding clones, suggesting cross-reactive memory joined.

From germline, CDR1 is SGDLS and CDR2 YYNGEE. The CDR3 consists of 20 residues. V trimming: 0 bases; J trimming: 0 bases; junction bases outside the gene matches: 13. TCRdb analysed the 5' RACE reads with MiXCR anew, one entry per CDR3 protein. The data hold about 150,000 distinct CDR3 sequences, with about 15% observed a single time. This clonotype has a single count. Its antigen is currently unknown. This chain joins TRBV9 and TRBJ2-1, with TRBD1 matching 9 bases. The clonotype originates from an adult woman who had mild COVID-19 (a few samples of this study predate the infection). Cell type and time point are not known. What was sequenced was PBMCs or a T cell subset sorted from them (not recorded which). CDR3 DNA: TGTGCCAGCAGCGTAGCTACTGGGGGGGACAGGGCGAGCTCCTACAATGAGCAGTTCTTC. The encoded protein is CASSVATGGDRASSYNEQFF.